This T cell receptor (beta chain) stems from a study of technical replicates of blood from a handful of donors. CDR1 is SGHRS, CDR2 YFSETQ, per germline. V lost 2 bases, J lost 1 base, and 10 bases stayed unmatched. The CDR3 is 17 residues long. The assay was immunoSEQ multiplex PCR, and TCRdb's table has in-frame clones only and misses some. The sample consists of about 70,000 clones, around 97% of them appearing once. This sequence originates from a human donor in good health. V is TRBV5-1 and J is TRBJ2-5; TRBD2 matches at 8 bases. The sequencing input was T cells isolated from PBMCs. In DNA, the CDR3 is TGCGCCAGCAGCTTCGTCGCCGGGGGGGGAGTCCAAGAGACCCAGTACTTC. Translated: CASSFVAGGGVQETQYF.